The rows below give T cell receptor beta chains drawn from one sample of a study of blood T cell repertoires in COVID-19. Libraries were prepared by immunoSEQ multiplex PCR; TCRdb keeps only in-frame clonotypes and omits some of them. Altogether 120,000 to 150,000 clones are present, about 80% being singletons, with the ten largest covering 1.5% to 2%. Sequencing input: PBMCs or T cells enriched from blood (not recorded which). Every receptor here comes from a young woman who had been exposed to COVID-19. Each CDR3 is given without its conserved first and last residue. A row's size may be missing; if present it is once, few, many or a size class.

>TRBJ1-2|12|-|TRBV7-2
ASSRGDRGYGYT
>TRBJ1-1|12|-|TRBV4-1
ASSHPTGGIVSF
>TRBJ1-3|12|-|TRBV4-2
ASSQGGLGNTIY
>TRBJ2-7|12|-|TRBV27
ASSWGEGPYEQY
>TRBJ2-1|12|-|TRBV5-1
ATGTGTGPNEQF
>TRBJ1-2|13|few|TRBV7-9
ASSPRTGGASGYT
>TRBJ1-2|13|-|TRBV4-3
ASSRPGQTLYGYT
>TRBJ1-2|16|-|TRBV19
ASFSRPVSPGGNYGYT
>TRBJ1-1|13|once|TRBV19
ASSTGDSLNTEAF
>TRBJ2-1|13|-|TRBV15
ATSRPSGRAYEQF
>TRBJ1-1|10|-|TRBV5-4
ASSTENTEAF
>TRBJ2-4|11|-|TRBV28
ASSIPNGGIQY
>TRBJ1-6|13|-|TRBV13
ASSKDRGPNSPFH
>TRBJ1-3|9|few|TRBV20-1
SATGGNTIY
>TRBJ2-7|12|-|TRBV28
ASSSLVKDYEQY
>TRBJ2-7|13|few|TRBV7-9
ASSWTSGNTYEQY
>TRBJ2-5|13|-|TRBV19
ASSIGQGAKETQY
>TRBJ1-1|10|-|TRBV6-6
ASSFRQTEAF
>TRBJ1-5|12|-|TRBV27
ASSLFQGNQPQH
>TRBJ2-7|14|-|TRBV28
ASSSPGSGKFYEQY
>TRBJ1-1|10|-|TRBV28
ASSVKSMAAF
>TRBJ2-5|15|-|TRBV11-2
ASSSRHLLAPQETQY
>TRBJ1-1|12|-|TRBV7-9
ASSFGQTNTEAF